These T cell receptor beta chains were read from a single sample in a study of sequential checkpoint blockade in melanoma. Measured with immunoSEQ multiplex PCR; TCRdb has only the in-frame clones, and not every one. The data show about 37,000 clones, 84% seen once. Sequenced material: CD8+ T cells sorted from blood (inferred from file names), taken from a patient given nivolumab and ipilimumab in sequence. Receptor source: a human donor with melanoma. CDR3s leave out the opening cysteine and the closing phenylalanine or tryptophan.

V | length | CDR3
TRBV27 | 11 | ASRLTGLGGYT
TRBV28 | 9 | ASSLGGPQH
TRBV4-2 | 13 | AGSQLAGGKYEQY
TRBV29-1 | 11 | SVETGASDEQF
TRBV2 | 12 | ASRWTQNTGELF
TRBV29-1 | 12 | SVITATSTGELF
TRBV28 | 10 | ASTQGAGELF
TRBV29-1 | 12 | SFQGAPGTGELF
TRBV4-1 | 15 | ASSQNDRGDRGNTIY
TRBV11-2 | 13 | ASSLEGTGMTEQY
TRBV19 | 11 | ASSKGYYNEQF
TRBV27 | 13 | ASSLLGQGSIGYT
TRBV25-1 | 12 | ASSEYVTEETQY
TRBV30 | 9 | AWGQSETQY
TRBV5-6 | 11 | ASSGGLANEQF
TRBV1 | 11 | TSSEGQGGEQF
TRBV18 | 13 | ASSPGGTETGGYT
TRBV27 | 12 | ASSLVAGGDTQY
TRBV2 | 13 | ASSQLAGDYNEQF
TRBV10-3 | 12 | AISESLRDEKLF
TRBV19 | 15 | ASSAGQGILMNTEAF
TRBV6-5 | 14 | ASSSRGQGAHQPQH
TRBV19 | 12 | ASSPQRDHTEAF
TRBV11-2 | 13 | ASSLGGMGSYEQY
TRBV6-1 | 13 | ASLGVAGGTDTQY
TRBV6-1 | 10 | ASRKGATEAF
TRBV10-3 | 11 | AISEERATEAF
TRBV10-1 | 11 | ASSGQGASEQY
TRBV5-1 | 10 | ASSLVGLEAF
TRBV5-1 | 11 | ASSLSGNSPLH
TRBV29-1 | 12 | SAGLAGAVNEQF
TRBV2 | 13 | ASSEVGGYSYEQY
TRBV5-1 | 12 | ASSFQAESYEQY
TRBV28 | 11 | ASSLTGYNEQF
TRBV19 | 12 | ASSIDTGNQPQH
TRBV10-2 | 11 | ASSEWANTEAF
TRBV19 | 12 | ASRGTGANEKLF
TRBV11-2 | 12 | ASSDRGPQETQY
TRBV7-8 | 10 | ASGTGDTEAF
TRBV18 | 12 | ASSPTSGRIEQY
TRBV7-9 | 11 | ASSSITNYGYT
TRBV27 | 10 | ASAVDRYEQY
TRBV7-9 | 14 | ASSPLAGGHTDTQY
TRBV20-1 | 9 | SARNRGEQF
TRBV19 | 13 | ASSIAGGPRETQY
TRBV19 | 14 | ASSIPLDILSYEQY
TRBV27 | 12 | ASRVTGTNQPQH
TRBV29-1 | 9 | SVESGTIPF
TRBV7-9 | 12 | ASSSSGEGVEQY
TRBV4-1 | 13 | ASSQQPLGTYEQY
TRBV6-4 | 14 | ASSDQGQVESGELF
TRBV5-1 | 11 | ASSLYSDNEQF
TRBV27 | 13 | ASSSGLAGVREQY